This TCR beta chain was observed in a study of human T cells and chemical hapten exposure. Study-wide context: Weekly administration of diphenylcyclopropenone to the scalp of patients continued throughout the approximately 23-week study. Affected patients, primarily female, had alopecia areata, totalis or universalis.

Time point: pre-sensitization, week 0. Treatment meaning: therapeutic diphenylcyclopropenone sensitization with weekly scalp DPC. Donation of samples came from alopecia patients who were 18 to 70 years old and suitable for DPC. TCRdb ran MiXCR on the RACE reads and lists one entry per CDR3 protein. This table holds 60,000 to 70,000 distinct CDR3 sequences, 9.5% to 13% found once. This clonotype was seen more than once but under ten times. V dropped 8 bases and J dropped 0 bases, with 14 bases sitting between them. The CDR3 is made up of 15 amino acids. In germline, CDR1 is MNHEY, CDR2 SVGEGT. The source material was whole blood, sampled in connection with sensitization to the hapten diphenylcyclopropenone (DPC). This chain uses TRBV6-2 or TRBV6-3 with TRBJ2-1; TRBD2 is a possible D gene (6 bases). The TCR sequence derives from a woman in her 50s with alopecia areata. Some clones in this sample may be carry-over from other donors' samples. The CDR3 DNA reads as TGTGCCAGCTTTGTAGCGGATAACTCCTACAATGAGCAGTTCTTC. Translating gives CASFVADNSYNEQFF.